A selection of T cell receptor beta chains follows, all from one sample in a study of control samples from healthy donors and cancer patients. Here immunoSEQ multiplex PCR was the method, and the copy in TCRdb shows in-frame clones only, minus some. The sample holds 74,000 or so clones; about 88% are singletons and the top ten take under 7.5%. The sample taken for sequencing was blood. The receptors originated from a man over 45 in good health. The CDR3 runs from the conserved cysteine through the conserved F or W. D genes are given only for firm matches. Only part of the rows carry a size: once, few, many, or a class if the clone is expanded.

v_gene	d_gene	j_gene	abundance	CDR3aa	CDR3nt
TRBV18	.	TRBJ1-5	.	CASSPKGQGSNQPQHF	TGTGCCAGCTCACCAAAGGGCCAAGGGAGCAATCAGCCCCAGCATTTT
TRBV7-9	TRBD1	TRBJ2-5	once	CASSLGRTGLGETQYF	TGTGCCAGCAGCTTAGGGAGGACAGGTCTGGGGGAGACCCAGTACTTC
TRBV5-4	.	TRBJ1-1	.	CASSVQGLNTEAFF	TGTGCCAGCAGCGTCCAGGGTCTGAACACTGAAGCTTTCTTT
TRBV6-5	.	TRBJ1-5	few	CASSYRGGQPQHF	TGTGCCAGCAGTTATCGAGGGGGTCAGCCCCAGCATTTT
TRBV6-5	TRBD1	TRBJ1-1	.	CASSKRQGRNTEAFF	TGTGCCAGCAGTAAGCGACAGGGGAGGAATACTGAAGCTTTCTTT
TRBV29-1	.	TRBJ1-1	.	CSVEEYGINTEAFF	TGCAGCGTTGAAGAGTACGGAATTAACACTGAAGCTTTCTTT
TRBV5-1	.	TRBJ1-1	.	CASSLGQGLMNTEAFF	TGCGCCAGCAGCTTGGGGCAGGGCCTTATGAACACTGAAGCTTTCTTT
TRBV12-5	.	TRBJ1-1	.	CASGLVIGTEAFF	TGTGCTAGTGGTTTGGTAATCGGGACCGAAGCTTTCTTT
TRBV7-2	.	TRBJ2-7	.	CASSWTVGEQYF	TGTGCCAGCAGTTGGACAGTTGGCGAGCAGTACTTC
TRBV2	.	TRBJ1-1	.	CASSDLVFNTEAFF	TGTGCCAGCAGTGATCTGGTTTTTAACACTGAAGCTTTCTTT
TRBV5-1	.	TRBJ2-7	.	CASGAGYYEQYF	TGCGCCAGCGGAGCAGGTTATTACGAGCAGTACTTC
TRBV6-5	.	TRBJ2-2	.	CASRLRGANTGELFF	TGTGCCAGCAGGCTCAGGGGTGCGAACACCGGGGAGCTGTTTTTT
TRBV5-4	.	TRBJ1-3	.	CASSFRAASGNTIYF	TGTGCCAGCAGCTTCCGCGCCGCCTCTGGAAACACCATATATTTT
TRBV5-4	TRBD1	TRBJ1-6	once	CASSQAPTGVNSPLHF	TGTGCCAGCAGCCAAGCCCCGACAGGGGTTAATTCACCCCTCCACTTT
TRBV9	.	TRBJ1-5	.	CASSVDGVSNQPQHF	TGTGCCAGCAGCGTAGATGGGGTAAGCAATCAGCCCCAGCATTTT
TRBV6-4	TRBD1	TRBJ1-2	.	CASSEGGTGLSGYTF	TGTGCCAGCAGTGAGGGGGGGACAGGGTTGAGCGGCTACACCTTC
TRBV5-6	TRBD1	TRBJ2-7	few	CASSFKGQGSDEQYF	TGTGCCAGCAGTTTTAAGGGACAGGGGAGTGACGAGCAGTACTTC
TRBV6-5	.	TRBJ1-1	.	CASSSTVGAVEAFF	TGTGCCAGCAGTTCGACAGTGGGGGCGGTTGAAGCTTTCTTT
TRBV5-6	TRBD1	TRBJ2-5	.	CASSLVWTGGRETQYF	TGTGCCAGCAGCTTGGTCTGGACAGGGGGAAGGGAGACCCAGTACTTC
TRBV11-1	.	TRBJ2-7	.	CASSFQSNEQYF	TGTGCCAGCAGCTTCCAGTCGAACGAGCAGTACTTC
TRBV12-3/TRBV12-4	.	TRBJ2-7	.	CASSSNTGHEQYF	TGTGCCAGCAGCTCCAACACCGGCCACGAGCAGTACTTC
TRBV5-1	.	TRBJ2-3	.	CASSGIDRRTDTQYF	TGCGCCAGCAGCGGGATAGACAGGCGCACAGATACGCAGTATTTT
TRBV18	.	TRBJ2-1	few	CASSPRQNNEQFF	TGTGCCAGCTCACCAAGACAAAACAATGAGCAGTTCTTC
TRBV9	.	TRBJ1-4	.	CASSAGTFNEKLFF	TGTGCCAGCAGCGCCGGGACGTTTAATGAAAAACTGTTTTTT
TRBV7-7	TRBD2	TRBJ2-5	.	CASSPLGRTGTQYF	TGTGCCAGCAGCCCCCTCGGGAGGACCGGGACCCAGTACTTC
TRBV5-1	.	TRBJ1-4	.	CASTPRPGRVEKLFF	TGCGCCAGCACGCCTCGTCCGGGTAGGGTGGAAAAACTGTTTTTT
TRBV3-1/TRBV3-2	.	TRBJ2-5	.	CASSQLLQETQYF	TGTGCCAGCAGCCAGCTGCTCCAAGAGACCCAGTACTTC
TRBV7-9	.	TRBJ2-3	.	CASSLGLIFLDTQYF	TGTGCCAGCAGCTTAGGACTCATCTTTTTAGATACGCAGTATTTT
TRBV7-2	TRBD2	TRBJ2-1	.	CASSLVGLDLGEQFF	TGTGCCAGCAGCTTAGTCGGACTAGATCTGGGTGAGCAGTTCTTC
TRBV27	.	TRBJ1-2	.	CASSLSGLFGYTF	TGTGCCAGCAGTTTATCAGGGTTATTTGGCTACACCTTC
TRBV9	TRBD2	TRBJ2-7	.	CASSAYGGAYEQYF	TGTGCCAGCAGCGCCTACGGGGGGGCTTACGAGCAGTACTTC
TRBV3-1/TRBV3-2	.	TRBJ2-3	once	CASSQGGRKADTQYF	TGTGCCAGCAGCCAAGGAGGGCGAAAGGCCGATACGCAGTATTTT
TRBV30	TRBD1	TRBJ1-1	.	CAWKPGQPNTEAFF	TGTGCCTGGAAGCCGGGACAGCCAAACACTGAAGCTTTCTTT
TRBV6-5	.	TRBJ1-5	.	CAVGVRNNQPQHF	TGTGCCGTGGGGGTCCGAAACAATCAGCCCCAGCATTTT
TRBV3-1/TRBV3-2	.	TRBJ2-3	.	CASSQAHANTDTQYF	TGTGCCAGCAGCCAAGCGCACGCAAACACAGATACGCAGTATTTT
TRBV3-1/TRBV3-2	.	TRBJ2-3	.	CASSTITRGGQEDTQYF	TGTGCCAGCAGCACAATTACTCGCGGGGGACAAGAGGATACGCAGTATTTT
TRBV21-1	.	TRBJ2-7	.	CASPPRRGRTYEQYF	TGTGCCAGCCCGCCCCGCAGGGGCCGAACCTACGAGCAGTACTTC
TRBV5-1	TRBD2	TRBJ2-1	.	CASSLWGTSNEQFF	TGCGCCAGCAGCTTGTGGGGGACTAGCAATGAGCAGTTCTTC
TRBV11-3	.	TRBJ1-2	.	CAPGVLLLPGVSKGYTF	TGTGCCCCGGGAGTTCTGCTATTACCCGGGGTGTCGAAGGGCTACACCTTC
TRBV2	TRBD2	TRBJ2-3	.	CASRDRTSGYTDTQYF	TGTGCCAGCAGGGACAGGACTAGCGGGTACACAGATACGCAGTATTTT
TRBV5-4	.	TRBJ2-3	.	CASSFVSQGTDTQYF	TGTGCCAGCAGCTTCGTTTCACAGGGTACAGATACGCAGTATTTT
TRBV23-1	.	TRBJ1-5	.	CASSLPLQGSNQPQHF	TGCGCCAGCAGTCTCCCCCTTCAGGGTAGCAATCAGCCCCAGCATTTT
TRBV7-2	.	TRBJ2-1	once	CASSWGRANEQFF	TGTGCCAGCAGCTGGGGTCGAGCCAATGAGCAGTTCTTC
TRBV30	.	TRBJ1-5	few	CAWSKETYSNQPQHF	TGTGCCTGGAGTAAAGAAACGTATAGCAATCAGCCCCAGCATTTT
TRBV5-4	TRBD1	TRBJ1-6	.	CASSLEQGSSPLHF	TGTGCCAGCAGCTTGGAACAGGGGAGTTCACCCCTCCACTTT
TRBV5-6	.	TRBJ1-5	few	CASSFQFKPQHF	TGTGCCAGCAGCTTCCAGTTTAAGCCCCAGCATTTT
TRBV18	.	TRBJ2-3	.	CASSPGPTDTQYF	TGTGCCAGCTCACCAGGGCCCACAGATACGCAGTATTTT
TRBV19	TRBD1	TRBJ2-2	.	CASIGDRGNTGELFF	TGTGCCAGTATAGGGGACAGGGGGAACACCGGGGAGCTGTTTTTT
TRBV30	TRBD1	TRBJ1-5	.	CAWSGDRDSNQPQHF	TGTGCCTGGAGTGGGGACAGAGATAGCAATCAGCCCCAGCATTTT
TRBV7-9	TRBD1	TRBJ2-5	.	CASSLTGGELETQYF	TGTGCCAGCAGCTTGACAGGGGGCGAGCTAGAGACCCAGTACTTC
TRBV19	.	TRBJ1-3	.	CASTLGASGNTIYF	TGTGCCAGTACTCTGGGGGCGTCTGGAAACACCATATATTTT
TRBV2	.	TRBJ2-7	.	CASRDRGRGRRISYEQYF	TGTGCCAGCCGTGATCGGGGCAGGGGACGACGAATCTCCTACGAGCAGTACTTC
TRBV5-1	TRBD1	TRBJ2-7	.	CASSYTGTGSYEQYF	TGCGCCAGCAGCTACACCGGGACAGGGTCCTACGAGCAGTACTTC
TRBV10-2	.	TRBJ2-7	.	CASSEDGLTYEQYF	TGCGCCAGCAGTGAGGACGGATTAACCTACGAGCAGTACTTC
TRBV10-3	TRBD1	TRBJ1-4	.	CAISESGTGLGEKLFF	TGTGCCATCAGTGAGTCCGGGACAGGTTTAGGGGAAAAACTGTTTTTT
TRBV24-1	TRBD1	TRBJ1-4	once	CATSDPRGPGEKLFF	TGTGCCACCAGTGATCCCAGGGGGCCTGGCGAAAAACTGTTTTTT
TRBV10-3	TRBD2	TRBJ2-3	.	CAISTYGGARGDTQYF	TGTGCCATCAGCACTTACGGGGGGGCCAGGGGAGATACGCAGTATTTT
TRBV4-2	.	TRBJ2-3	.	CASSLLVPGHKSTDTQYF	TGTGCCAGCAGCTTACTTGTTCCGGGACACAAGAGCACAGATACGCAGTATTTT
TRBV5-1	.	TRBJ2-5	.	CASSLGWSGERETQYF	TGCGCCAGCAGCTTGGGTTGGTCAGGGGAACGGGAGACCCAGTACTTC
TRBV10-3	.	TRBJ1-1	.	CAISAVGDLIVSAFF	TGTGCCATCAGTGCGGTAGGGGACCTCATCGTTTCGGCTTTCTTT